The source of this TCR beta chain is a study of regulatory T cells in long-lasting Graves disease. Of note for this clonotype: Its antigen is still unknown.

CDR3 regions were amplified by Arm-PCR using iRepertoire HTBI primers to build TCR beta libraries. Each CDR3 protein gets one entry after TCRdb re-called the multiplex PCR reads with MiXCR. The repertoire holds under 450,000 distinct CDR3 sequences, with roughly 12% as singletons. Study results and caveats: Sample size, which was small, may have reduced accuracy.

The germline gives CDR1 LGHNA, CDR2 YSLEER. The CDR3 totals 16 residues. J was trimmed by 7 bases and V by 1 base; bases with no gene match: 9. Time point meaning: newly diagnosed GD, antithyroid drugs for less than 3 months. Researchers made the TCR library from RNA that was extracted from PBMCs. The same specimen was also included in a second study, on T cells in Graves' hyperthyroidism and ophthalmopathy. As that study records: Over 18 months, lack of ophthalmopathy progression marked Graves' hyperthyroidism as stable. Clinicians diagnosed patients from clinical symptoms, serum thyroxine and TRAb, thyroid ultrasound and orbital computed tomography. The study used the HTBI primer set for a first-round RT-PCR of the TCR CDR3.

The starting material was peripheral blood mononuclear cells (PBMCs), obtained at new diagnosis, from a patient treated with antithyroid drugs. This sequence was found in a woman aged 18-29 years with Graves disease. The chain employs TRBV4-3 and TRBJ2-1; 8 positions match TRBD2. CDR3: CASSQVPGGGWNEQFF. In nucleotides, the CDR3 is TGCGCCAGCAGCCAAGTTCCGGGAGGGGGGTGGAATGAGCAGTTCTTC.